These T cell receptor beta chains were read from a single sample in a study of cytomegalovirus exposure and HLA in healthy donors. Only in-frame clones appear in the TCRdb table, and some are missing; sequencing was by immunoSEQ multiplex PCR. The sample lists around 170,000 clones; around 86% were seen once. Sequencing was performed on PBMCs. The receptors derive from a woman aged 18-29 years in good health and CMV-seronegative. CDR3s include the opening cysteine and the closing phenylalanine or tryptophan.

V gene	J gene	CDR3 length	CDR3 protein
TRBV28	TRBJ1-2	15	CASSFRTAGGYGYTF
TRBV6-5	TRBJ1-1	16	CASSYSTLGVSAEAFF
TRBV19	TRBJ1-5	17	CASSMRGGQSANQPQHF
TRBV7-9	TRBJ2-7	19	CASSFPLLTRTGEPYEQYF
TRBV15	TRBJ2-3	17	CATSSSRTSGDTDTQYF
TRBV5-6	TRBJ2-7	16	CASSLSGQGIAYEQYF
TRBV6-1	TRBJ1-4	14	CASSSRGLEEKLFF
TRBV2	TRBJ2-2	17	CASSVTSGGAPAGELFF
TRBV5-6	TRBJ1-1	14	CASSARQGGTEAFF
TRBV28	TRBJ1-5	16	CASRDWGQGSNQPQHF
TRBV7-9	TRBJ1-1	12	CASSFSTGTPRF
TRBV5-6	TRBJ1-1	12	CASSLDMSEAFF
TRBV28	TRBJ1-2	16	CASSLTGQGGFYGYTF
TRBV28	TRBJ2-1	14	CASRETSGESEQFF
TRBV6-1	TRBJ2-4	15	CAITDRGLAKNIQYF
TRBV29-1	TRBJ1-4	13	CSVEDAANEKLFF
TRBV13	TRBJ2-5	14	CASSPTGGLETQYF
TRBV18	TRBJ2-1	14	CASSRATDYNEQFF
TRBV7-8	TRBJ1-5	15	CASSFEGSSNQPQHF
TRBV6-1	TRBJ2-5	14	CASRVRGGRETQYF
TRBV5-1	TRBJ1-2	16	CASSDHRQGEDYGYTF
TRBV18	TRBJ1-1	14	CASSPSDRATEAFF
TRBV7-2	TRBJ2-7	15	CASSWAGRGRNEQYF
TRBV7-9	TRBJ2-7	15	CASSLTGGRSYEQYF
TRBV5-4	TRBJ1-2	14	CASSPHKADYGYTF
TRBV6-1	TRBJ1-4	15	CASSLTRDRVGKLFF
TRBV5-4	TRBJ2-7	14	CASSLATGDYEQYF
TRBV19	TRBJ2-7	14	CASSPLDKSYEQYF
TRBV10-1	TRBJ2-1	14	CASSTAGGYNEQFF
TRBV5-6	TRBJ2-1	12	CASSPGLYEQFF
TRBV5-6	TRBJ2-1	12	CASSLLRGEQFF
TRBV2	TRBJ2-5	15	CASPRGAGGDETQYF
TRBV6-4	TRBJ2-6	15	CASSDQGFGANVLTF